This TCR beta chain is from a study of blood T cells in healthy people across ages. Sample-barcoded 5' priming and a J-beta primer mix drove a second PCR of roughly 6 to 12 cycles. TCRdb re-derived calls from the 5' RACE reads in MiXCR, one entry per CDR3 protein. Here the sample spans about 580,000 distinct CDR3 sequences, less than 60% being singletons. The germline V gene has CDR1 SGHTA and CDR2 FQGNSA. The CDR3 contains 13 residues. V dropped 5 bases and J dropped 7; count of bases not matched to a gene: 5. The chain employs TRBV7-2 and TRBJ2-1; 7 bases line up with TRBD1. This sequence originates from a man older than 75 in good health. Sequencing was carried out using blood. CDR3 bases: TGTGCCAGCAGCGCCCAGACAGGGAATGAGCAGTTCTTC. The encoded protein is CASSAQTGNEQFF.